This entry is about one TCR beta chain. The record originates from a study of beta chain features in type 1 diabetes. Per germline, CDR1 SGHNT and CDR2 YENEEA. V was pared by 5 bases and J by 3 bases, with 10 bases of the junction left unmatched. This CDR3 has 16 residues. Sorted CD4+ subsets: naive, central memory, regulatory, stem cell-like memory (CD45RO/CCR7/CD25/CD127/CD95/CD27 panel). The isolated RNA, all of it, was reverse transcribed, so expressed TCRB transcripts were what got sequenced. Method: immunoSEQ multiplex PCR; TCRdb's copy keeps in-frame clones and lacks some. The data hold a few hundred thousand clones, with about 16% observed a single time.

The sequenced sample consisted of naive CD4+ T cells from blood. This chain uses TRBV11-3 with TRBJ1-2, with 9 positions matching TRBD1. The TCR was taken from a woman under 30 in good health. CDR3 sequence: CASSGLQGALDYGYTF. DNA of the CDR3: TGTGCCAGCAGCGGTTTACAGGGGGCGCTTGACTATGGCTACACCTTC. Variable domain in full (rest from reference TRBV11-3 and TRBJ1-2): EAGVVQSPRYKIIEKKQPVAFWCNPISGHNTLYWYLQNLGQGPELLIRYENEEAVDDSQLPKDRFSAERLKGVDSTLKIQPAELGDSAVYLCASSGLQGALDYGYTFGSGTRLTVV.